A single sample is the source of the 32 T cell receptor beta chains below, sequenced in a study of blood T cell repertoires in COVID-19. The data were produced by immunoSEQ multiplex PCR, yet TCRdb's version contains in-frame clones alone and is incomplete. The table includes fewer than 450,000 clones, about 90% detected once. The specimen was PBMCs or T cells enriched from blood (not recorded which). The receptors shown here come from a woman younger than 45 who had recovered from COVID-19.

The rearrangement joins TRBV28 to TRBJ1-5, with a possible D match to TRBD1 (6 bases). CDR3 size: 14 residues. From germline, CDR1 is MDHEN and CDR2 SYDVKM. V was trimmed by 5 bases and J by 5 bases, leaving 13 bases between them. CDR3 sequence: CASSTAQGYQPQHF. CDR3 DNA: TGTGCCAGCAGTACGGCACAGGGATATCAGCCCCAGCATTTT.

This clone has a handful of counts. This chain joins TRBV5-6 and TRBJ1-2; possible D gene TRBD1, 5 bases. This CDR3 spans 15 amino acids. Trimming shortened V by 0 bases and J by 6 bases, and 15 bases separated the two germline ends. CDR1 SGHDT and CDR2 YYEEEE come from the germline V gene. The CDR3 reads CASSLGKGTWNGYTF. CDR3 nucleotide sequence: TGTGCCAGCAGCTTGGGAAAGGGGACTTGGAATGGCTACACCTTC.

J is TRBJ2-7 and V is TRBV5-1; TRBD1 matches 7 bases. Germline V lookup: CDR1 SGHRS, CDR2 YFSETQ. J gave up 2 bases and V 4 bases, and 6 bases lay outside the gene matches. The CDR3 totals 14 residues. CDR3 nucleotides: TGCGCCAGCAGCAAAAGGGACAGTGCCTACGAGCAGTACTTC. It specifies CASSKRDSAYEQYF.

The CDR3 here is CASSVAPVGQGKITGELFF. DNA of the CDR3: TGTGCCAGCAGCGTAGCACCGGTGGGACAGGGAAAGATAACCGGGGAGCTGTTTTTT. The V gene is TRBV9, the J gene TRBJ2-2, with 9 bases aligning to TRBD1. The CDR3 covers 19 residues. V lost 0 bases, J lost 5 bases, and 14 bases stayed unmatched. Germline assignment: CDR1 SGDLS and CDR2 YYNGEE.

The gene calls are TRBV5-4 and TRBJ2-1, with 9 bases lining up with TRBD1. The germline V gene has CDR1 SGHNT and CDR2 YYREEE (reference sequence). The J segment lost 7 bases and the V segment lost 2 bases, leaving 1 base of the junction unmatched. This CDR3 spans 13 amino acids. The CDR3 sequence is CASSFGQGNEQFF. Here the CDR3 DNA reads TGTGCCAGCAGCTTTGGACAGGGGAATGAGCAGTTCTTC.

The chain recombines TRBV28 with TRBJ1-1; the match to TRBD1 covers 9 bases. Germline V gene sequence: CDR1 MDHEN, CDR2 SYDVKM. V shed 6 bases and J 1 base; nucleotides not matched to a gene: 9. This CDR3 has 16 residues. The CDR3 loop is CASSTTGQGPNTEAFF. The CDR3 nucleotides read TGTGCCAGCAGCACGACCGGACAGGGGCCGAACACTGAAGCTTTCTTT.

The rearrangement links TRBV14 to TRBJ1-2, with no clear D. V lost 3 bases and J 8 bases, leaving 16 bases between the germline ends. Per the germline V gene, CDR1 is SGHDN and CDR2 is FVKESK. CDR3 length equals 14 residues. Here the CDR3 reads CASSQDREAWGYTF. CDR3 DNA sequence: TGTGCCAGCAGCCAGGACCGGGAGGCCTGGGGCTACACCTTC.

The chain couples TRBV6-1 to TRBJ2-7, with D hard to call. Trimming took 2 bases from V and 0 from J, leaving 8 bases between them. CDR1 MNHNS and CDR2 SASEGT come from the germline V gene. CDR3 length equals 14 residues. CDR3 amino acids: CASSEQESSYEQYF. DNA of the CDR3: TGTGCCAGCAGTGAACAGGAATCCTCCTACGAGCAGTACTTC.

The chain is built from TRBV3-1 (or the pseudogene TRBV3-2) and TRBJ1-5; TRBD1 aligns across 10 bases. Germline-derived CDR1 and CDR2 are LGHDT and YNNKEL (reference sequence). The CDR3 is 14 residues long. Trimming took 3 bases from V and 4 from J; bases not matched to a gene: 0. The CDR3 coding sequence is TGTGCCAGCAGCCAGGGACAGGGGAATCAGCCCCAGCATTTT. This translates into CASSQGQGNQPQHF.

The chain recombines TRBV9 with TRBJ2-5; a possible D gene is TRBD2 (7 bases). The CDR3 runs 14 residues. The V gene's germline CDR1 is SGDLS and CDR2 YYNGEE. V lost 4 bases and J lost 4, with 14 bases in between. Here the CDR3 reads CASSSGGRVETQYF. The CDR3 nucleotides read TGTGCCAGCAGCTCCGGGGGGCGTGTAGAGACCCAGTACTTC.

This clone came up once. DNA of the CDR3: TGTGCCAGCAGTTACCCGGGACATGGGAACACCGGGGAGCTGTTTTTT. It encodes CASSYPGHGNTGELFF. The J gene is TRBJ2-2, the V gene TRBV6-2 or TRBV6-3, with D perhaps TRBD1 (6 bases). V was cut by 2 bases and J by 1 base, with 11 bases left in between. The CDR3 is made up of 16 amino acids. The V gene's germline CDR1 is MNHEY and CDR2 SVGEGT.

V is TRBV29-1 and J is TRBJ2-1, with TRBD1 matching 7 bases. Germline values: CDR1 SQVTM, CDR2 ANQGSEA. The CDR3 has 14 residues. V dropped 6 bases and J dropped 1; count of bases not matched to a gene: 6. The CDR3 region is CSVRGQVSYNEQFF. The CDR3 DNA sequence: TGCAGCGTCCGAGGACAGGTTTCCTACAATGAGCAGTTCTTC.

V gene TRBV27 combines with J gene TRBJ2-3, with 14 positions matching TRBD2. V shed 5 bases and J 3 bases; nucleotides not matched to a gene: 4. This CDR3 comprises 16 residues. The germline V gene has CDR1 MNHEY and CDR2 SMNVEV (reference sequence). CDR3 sequence reads: CASSRTSGGLTDTQYF. The CDR3 DNA reads as TGTGCCAGCAGTCGGACTAGCGGGGGGCTTACAGATACGCAGTATTTT.

V and J are TRBV28 and TRBJ1-5; TRBD1 matches 11 bases. Germline V gene lookup returns CDR1 MDHEN and CDR2 SYDVKM. This CDR3 region has 16 residues. Germline trimming cut 3 bases from V and 5 bases from J; bases unmatched to any gene: 6. The CDR3 is CASSFRTGGIDQPQHF. Written as DNA, the CDR3 is TGTGCCAGCAGTTTCAGGACAGGGGGCATCGATCAGCCCCAGCATTTT.

This rearrangement joins TRBV2 to TRBJ2-3; 8 nucleotides agree with TRBD1. The CDR3 is made up of 16 amino acids. Germline V gene data show CDR1 as SNHLY and CDR2 as FYNNEI. With 6 bases clipped from V and 6 bases from J, the junction kept 14 bases outside the gene matches. The CDR3 sequence: CASSELGGQGADTQYF. CDR3 sequence (DNA): TGTGCCAGCAGCGAACTAGGGGGGCAGGGGGCCGATACGCAGTATTTT. The whole variable domain, filled in from reference TRBV2 and TRBJ2-3, reads EPEVTQTPSHQVTQMGQEVILRCVPISNHLYFYWYRQILGQKVEFLVSFYNNEISEKSEIFDDQFSVERPDGSNFTLKIRSTKLEDSAMYFCASSELGGQGADTQYFGPGTRLTVL.

This clone showed up just once. This rearrangement joins TRBV30 to TRBJ1-2; D not resolved. Trimming took 0 bases from V and 3 from J, leaving 5 bases between them. This CDR3 region has 12 residues. Looked up from germline, CDR1 is GTSNPN and CDR2 is SVGIG (reference sequence). The CDR3 spells CAWSVEDYGYTF. CDR3 nucleotides: TGTGCCTGGAGTGTAGAGGACTATGGCTACACCTTC.

V and J are TRBV5-6 and TRBJ2-7; D possibly corresponds to TRBD1 (5 bases). Germline loops: CDR1 SGHDT, CDR2 YYEEEE. CDR3 length: 14 amino acids. Trimming left V 0 bases short and J 6 bases short, with 13 bases between. CDR3 sequence reads: CASSLEGLKREQYF. DNA for the CDR3: TGTGCCAGCAGCTTGGAGGGGCTGAAGCGCGAGCAGTACTTC.

Here the CDR3 reads CASSAGQGNEGEQFF. CDR3 coding DNA: TGTGCCAGCAGCGCGGGACAGGGCAATGAAGGTGAGCAGTTCTTC. The gene calls are TRBV9 and TRBJ2-1; TRBD1 aligns across 9 bases. V shed 3 bases and J 9 bases; nucleotides not matched to a gene: 10. The germline V gene encodes CDR1 SGDLS and CDR2 YYNGEE. This CDR3 has 15 residues.

This rearrangement joins TRBV30 to TRBJ1-1, with TRBD1 matching 10 bases. CDR3 length equals 16 residues. CDR1 and CDR2 from the germline V gene are GTSNPN and SVGIG (reference sequence). Losses at the gene ends were 1 base for V and 3 bases for J; bases not matched to a gene: 8. CDR3 loop: CAWSATTGGRYTEAFF. CDR3 coding DNA: TGTGCCTGGAGTGCCACGACAGGGGGCAGGTACACTGAAGCTTTCTTT.

This clone has only one observation. This chain links TRBV28 with TRBJ1-2; 7 bases match TRBD1. CDR1 MDHEN and CDR2 SYDVKM come from the germline V gene. CDR3 length equals 14 residues. V dropped 7 bases and J dropped 4; count of bases not matched to a gene: 9. The CDR3 reads CASTLTGTVYGYTF. Written as DNA, the CDR3 is TGTGCCAGCACACTAACCGGGACAGTCTATGGCTACACCTTC.

Note on this clone: Other nucleotide sequences from this sample produce the same CDR3. This sequence joins TRBV27 and TRBJ1-1; the match to TRBD1 covers 9 bases. The CDR3 extends over 15 amino acids. The germline CDR1 and CDR2 sequences are MNHEY and SMNVEV (reference sequence). V shed 5 bases and J 2 bases; nucleotides not matched to a gene: 6. The CDR3 nucleotides read TGTGCCAGCAGTCCCATACAGGGGGCCAACACTGAAGCTTTCTTT. It yields the protein CASSPIQGANTEAFF.

The genes are TRBV4-1 and TRBJ2-5; D ambiguous. Looked up from germline, CDR1 is MGHRA and CDR2 is YSYEKL. V lost 0 bases, J lost 1 base, and 15 bases lay in between. The CDR3 has 17 amino acids. Here the CDR3 reads CASSQDLLNRVQETQYF. The CDR3 DNA follows: TGCGCCAGCAGCCAAGATTTACTAAACCGGGTCCAAGAGACCCAGTACTTC.

J is TRBJ2-4 and V is TRBV11-2, with 8 bases matching TRBD2. Trimming took 4 bases from V and 3 from J; bases not matched to a gene: 11. Germline CDR1 reads SGHAT; CDR2 reads FQNNGV. The CDR3 consists of 17 residues. CDR3 sequence (DNA): TGTGCCAGCAGCTCCCTACGGGGGGGCGCTGTCAAAAACATTCAGTACTTC. Translated: CASSSLRGGAVKNIQYF.

The chain is built from TRBV5-1 and TRBJ1-6, with a possible D match to TRBD1 (6 bases). Between the trimmed V and J ends, which lost 4 bases and 11 bases, there was a span of 13 bases. This CDR3 spans 13 amino acids. Germline CDR1 is SGHRS and CDR2 is YFSETQ. In DNA form, the CDR3 reads TGCGCCAGCAGCGGGGAGGGGGGAACACCCCTCCACTTT. It translates to CASSGEGGTPLHF.

The chain carries TRBV28 and TRBJ1-2; D possibly corresponds to TRBD1 (6 bases). CDR1 is MDHEN, CDR2 SYDVKM, per germline. V was cut by 2 bases and J by 4 bases, with 20 bases left in between. The CDR3 loop spans 17 amino acids. CDR3 loop: CASSLPPPQGRIYGYTF. In DNA, the CDR3 is TGTGCCAGCAGTTTACCCCCCCCACAGGGTAGAATCTATGGCTACACCTTC.

This chain uses TRBV7-9 with TRBJ1-3; 7 nucleotides align to TRBD1. The germline gives CDR1 SEHNR, CDR2 FQNEAQ (reference sequence). V was pared by 5 bases and J by 1 base, with 8 bases of the junction left unmatched. This CDR3 comprises 16 residues. The CDR3 sequence is CASSRDRVGSGNTIYF. CDR3 nucleotides: TGTGCCAGCAGCCGCGACAGGGTGGGATCTGGAAACACCATATATTTT.

The J gene is TRBJ2-2, the V gene TRBV7-6; TRBD1 matches at 8 bases. V was clipped by 5 bases and J by 5 bases; unmatched bases: 7. Germline-derived CDR1 and CDR2 are SGHVS and FNYEAQ. The CDR3 covers 15 residues. CDR3 protein: CASSVGGQGTGELFF. The CDR3 DNA follows: TGTGCCAGCAGCGTAGGTGGACAGGGAACCGGGGAGCTGTTTTTT.

This sequence joins TRBV7-9 and TRBJ1-2; no firm D call. The CDR3 covers 13 residues. The V and J ends lost 1 base and 4 bases respectively, with 7 bases between them. CDR1 is SEHNR, CDR2 FQNEAQ, per germline (reference sequence). In nucleotides, the CDR3 is TGTGCCAGCAGCTTAGTAACATCCTATGGCTACACCTTC. This sequence encodes CASSLVTSYGYTF.

The gene calls are TRBV6-5 and TRBJ2-3, with D maybe TRBD2 (6 bases). This CDR3 region has 15 residues. Germline-derived CDR1 and CDR2 are MNHEY and SVGAGI. V gave up 2 bases and J gave up 2 bases, with 11 bases separating them. CDR3 bases: TGTGCCAGCAGTTACGGAGGGGCCCACACAGATACGCAGTATTTT. Translation gives CASSYGGAHTDTQYF.

This rearrangement joins TRBV6-5 to TRBJ1-2, with 7 nucleotides matching TRBD1. Germline CDR1 is MNHEY and CDR2 is SVGAGI. The junction had 6 bases not matched to a gene; V was cut back by 5 bases and J by 6 bases. CDR3 length: 13 amino acids. CDR3 region: CASSPTGTNGYTF. CDR3 nucleotides: TGTGCCAGCAGTCCGACAGGGACCAATGGCTACACCTTC.

The V gene is TRBV2, the J gene TRBJ2-3; 7 bases match TRBD1. There are 17 residues in the CDR3. Germline V gene lookup returns CDR1 SNHLY and CDR2 FYNNEI. With 1 base clipped from V and 0 bases from J, the junction kept 7 bases outside the gene matches. CDR3 sequence reads: CASSEVDRTKSTDTQYF. CDR3 coding DNA: TGTGCCAGCAGTGAAGTGGACAGGACCAAAAGCACAGATACGCAGTATTTT.

This chain connects TRBV5-1 to TRBJ2-4; 8 positions agree with TRBD1. The J segment lost 7 bases and the V segment lost 0 bases, leaving 3 bases of the junction unmatched. The CDR3 contains 14 residues. Germline V gene lookup returns CDR1 SGHRS and CDR2 YFSETQ. The DNA of the CDR3 is TGCGCCAGCAGCTTGGCAGGGGGCGAGAACATTCAGTACTTC. This translates into CASSLAGGENIQYF.